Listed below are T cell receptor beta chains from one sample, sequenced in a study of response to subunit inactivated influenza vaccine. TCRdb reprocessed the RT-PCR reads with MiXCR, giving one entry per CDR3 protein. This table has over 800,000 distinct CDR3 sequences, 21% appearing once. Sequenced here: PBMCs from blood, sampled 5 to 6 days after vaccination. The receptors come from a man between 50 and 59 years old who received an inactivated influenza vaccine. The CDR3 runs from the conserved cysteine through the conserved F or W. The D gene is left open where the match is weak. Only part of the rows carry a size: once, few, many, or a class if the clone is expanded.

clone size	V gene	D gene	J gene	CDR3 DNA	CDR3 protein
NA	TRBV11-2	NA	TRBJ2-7	TGTGCCAGCAGCCGCCAGGGCTCCTACTACGAGCAGTACTTC	CASSRQGSYYEQYF
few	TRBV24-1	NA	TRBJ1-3	TGTGCCACCAGTGGTGGCCCTGGAAACACCATATATTTT	CATSGGPGNTIYF
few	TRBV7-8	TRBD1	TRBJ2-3	TGTGCCAGCAGCTTAGAAGGGGGCAGATTAGATACGCAGTATTTT	CASSLEGGRLDTQYF
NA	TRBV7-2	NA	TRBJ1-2	TGTGCCAGCTCCAAAGAGGGGACTGCTAACTATGGCTACACCTTC	CASSKEGTANYGYTF
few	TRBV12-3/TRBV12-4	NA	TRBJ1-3	TGTGCCAGCGGAACCGGACCCGGCTCACTCTCTGGAAACACCATATATTTT	CASGTGPGSLSGNTIYF
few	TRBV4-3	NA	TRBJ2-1	TGCGCCAGCAGCCAAGTTGGGGGTGGTCATGAGCAGTTCTTC	CASSQVGGGHEQFF
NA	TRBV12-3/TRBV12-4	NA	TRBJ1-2	TGTGCCAGCAGTTTGATGGGTCTTTACTATGGCTACACCTTC	CASSLMGLYYGYTF
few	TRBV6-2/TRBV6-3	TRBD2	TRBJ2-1	TGTGCCAGCAGTTCCCCTGGCGGGAGGGCCGTAGGTGAGCAGTTCTTC	CASSSPGGRAVGEQFF
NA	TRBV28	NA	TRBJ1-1	TGTGCCAGCAGTCTAAAACTGGGATCTTCTAACACTGAAGCTTTCTTT	CASSLKLGSSNTEAFF
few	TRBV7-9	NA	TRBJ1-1	TGTGCCAGCAGCCCCGGACAGACAGGAGGCACTGAAGCTTTCTTT	CASSPGQTGGTEAFF
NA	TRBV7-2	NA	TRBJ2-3	TGTGCCAGCAGCTCCCGCAACATAGTCGATACGCAGTATTTT	CASSSRNIVDTQYF
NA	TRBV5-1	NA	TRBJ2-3	TGCGCCAGCAGCCCCGAACGGGACTCAAGAGGTGATACGCAGTATTTT	CASSPERDSRGDTQYF
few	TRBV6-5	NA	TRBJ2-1	TGTGCCAGCAGATTAGAAAGGAGGAAAAACAATGAGCAGTTCTTC	CASRLERRKNNEQFF
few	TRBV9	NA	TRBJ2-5	TGTGCCAGCAGCGCGGGCCAGAGAGGACAGACCCAGTACTTC	CASSAGQRGQTQYF
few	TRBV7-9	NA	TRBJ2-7	TGTGCCAGCAGCAGTATTAGTTGGGCGGCCTACGAGCAGTACTTC	CASSSISWAAYEQYF
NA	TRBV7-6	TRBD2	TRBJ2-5	TGTGCCAGCAGCTTAGGAAGGACTAGCGGGGGCTCGGAGACCCAGTACTTC	CASSLGRTSGGSETQYF
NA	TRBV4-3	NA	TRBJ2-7	TGCGCCAGCAGCCAAGATCTGGGGAAGGAGCAGTACTTC	CASSQDLGKEQYF
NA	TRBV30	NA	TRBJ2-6	TGTGCCTGGACGCGGCCTGGCACTGGGGCCAACGTCCTGACTTTC	CAWTRPGTGANVLTF
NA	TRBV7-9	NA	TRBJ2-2	TGTGCCGGAAGCGGCTTTGCTTCCTTCCCCGGGGAGCTGTTTTTT	CAGSGFASFPGELFF
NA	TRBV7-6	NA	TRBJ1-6	TGTGCCAGCAGCTTAGCTAGCCAGGGGCGGTCACCCCTCCACTTT	CASSLASQGRSPLHF
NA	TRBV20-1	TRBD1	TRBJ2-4	TGCAGTGCCCGCGGACAGGACGGTGACATTCAGTACTTC	CSARGQDGDIQYF
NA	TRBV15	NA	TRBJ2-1	TGTGCCACCAGCACAGAAGCTTACAATGAGCAGTTCTTC	CATSTEAYNEQFF
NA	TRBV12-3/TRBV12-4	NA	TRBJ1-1	TGTGCCAGCAGTGGCTACCCGGGCAGCATGAACACTGAAGCTTTCTTT	CASSGYPGSMNTEAFF
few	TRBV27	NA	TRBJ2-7	TGTGCCAGCACCATCGGGACTTCCTACGAGCAGTACTTC	CASTIGTSYEQYF
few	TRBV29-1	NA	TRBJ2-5	TGCAGCGTCCGGGCGAATAGGGAGACCCAGTACTTC	CSVRANRETQYF
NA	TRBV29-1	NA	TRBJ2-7	TGCAGCGTTGAAGATTCTTCGCGGCTTAATTCCTACGAGCAGTACTTC	CSVEDSSRLNSYEQYF
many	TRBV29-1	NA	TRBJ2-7	TGCAGCGTTCGTGGGGGGCAGGGGAATCGTTACGAGCAGTACTTC	CSVRGGQGNRYEQYF
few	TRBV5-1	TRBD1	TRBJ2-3	TGCGCCAGCAGCAAAGGACAGGGGGCTTCAGATACGCAGTATTTT	CASSKGQGASDTQYF
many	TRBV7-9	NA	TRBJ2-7	TGTGCCAGCAGCCCCGAAGAGGGACACCCCTACGAGCAGTACTTC	CASSPEEGHPYEQYF
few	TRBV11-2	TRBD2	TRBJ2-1	TGTGCCAGCAGCTTAATCCATCGGCGGGGGGTCGGGTACAATGAGCAGTTCTTC	CASSLIHRRGVGYNEQFF
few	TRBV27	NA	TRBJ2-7	TGTGCCAGCAGCCGTGGCCCCGGGATCGAGCAGTACTTC	CASSRGPGIEQYF
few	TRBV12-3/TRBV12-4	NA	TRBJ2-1	TGTGCCAGCAGTCCCCGAGCGGGTTCGGGTGAGCAGTTCTTC	CASSPRAGSGEQFF
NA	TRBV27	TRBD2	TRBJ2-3	TGTGCCAGCAGTTTATCTACTAGCGGGGTAGATACGCAGTATTTT	CASSLSTSGVDTQYF
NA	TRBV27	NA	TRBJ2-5	TGTGCCAGCAGTCCCCTCGGACTAATGGAGACCCAGTACTTC	CASSPLGLMETQYF
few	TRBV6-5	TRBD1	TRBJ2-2	TGTGCCAGCAGTCACGGACAGGGGGCGAACACCGGGGAGCTGTTTTTT	CASSHGQGANTGELFF
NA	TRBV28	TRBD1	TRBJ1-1	TGTGCCAGCAGAAGAACAGGGGACTCGATCCCTGAAGCTTTCTTT	CASRRTGDSIPEAFF
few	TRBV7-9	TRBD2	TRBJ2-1	TGTGCCAGCAGTCGAACCGGGACTAGCAATGAGCAGTTCTTC	CASSRTGTSNEQFF
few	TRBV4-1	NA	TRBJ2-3	TGCGCCAGCAGCCAAGAGGGCGCAGGGAAGGGGGATACGCAGTATTTT	CASSQEGAGKGDTQYF
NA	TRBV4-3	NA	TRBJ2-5	TGCGCCAGCAGCCAAGTGCCAGGCCAAGAGACCCAGTACTTC	CASSQVPGQETQYF
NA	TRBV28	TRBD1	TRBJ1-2	TGTGCCACTAGGGGGACAGTTAACTATGGCTACACCTTC	CATRGTVNYGYTF
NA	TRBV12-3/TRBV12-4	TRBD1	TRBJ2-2	TGTGCCAGCAGGATTCAGGGGGACACCGGGGAGCTGTTTTTT	CASRIQGDTGELFF
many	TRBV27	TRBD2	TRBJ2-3	TGTGCCATCCCGACGATCGAAGCGGGAGGGGGGGATACGCAGTATTTT	CAIPTIEAGGGDTQYF
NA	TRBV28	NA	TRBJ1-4	TGTGCCAGCAGCCCCCTCACCTCAAGACCCCTTCCCAATGAAAAACTGTTTTTT	CASSPLTSRPLPNEKLFF
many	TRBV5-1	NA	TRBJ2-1	TGCGCCAGCAGCTTAGGTGCGGTCGCCTCCTACAATGAGCAGTTCTTC	CASSLGAVASYNEQFF
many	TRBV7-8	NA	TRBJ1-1	TGTGCCAGCAGCTTAGAGATGGGGACTGAAGCTTTCTTT	CASSLEMGTEAFF
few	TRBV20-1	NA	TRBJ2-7	TGCAGTGCTAGAGATAGGAGCGGGCGTTACGAGCAGTACTTC	CSARDRSGRYEQYF
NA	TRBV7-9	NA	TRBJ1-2	TGTGCCAGCAGCTTAGATGGCGGTTTCTACACCTTC	CASSLDGGFYTF
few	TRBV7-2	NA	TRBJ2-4	TGTGCCAGCAGACCTACCGGGCCGATATTAGCCAAAAACATTCAGTACTTC	CASRPTGPILAKNIQYF
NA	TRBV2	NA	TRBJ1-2	TGTGCCAGCAGACAAAGCAACTATGGCTACACCTTC	CASRQSNYGYTF
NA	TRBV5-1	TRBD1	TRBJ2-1	TGCGCCAGCAGCTGGGGGACAGGGGCGACCAATGAGCAGTTCTTC	CASSWGTGATNEQFF
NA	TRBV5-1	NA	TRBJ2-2	TGCGCCAGCAGCAAAACTCAGCCAGACACCGGGGAGCTGTTTTTT	CASSKTQPDTGELFF
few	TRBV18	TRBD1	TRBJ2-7	TGTGCCAGCTCACCACCGCCGGGACAGGGGGCGCGGGAGCAGTACTTC	CASSPPPGQGAREQYF
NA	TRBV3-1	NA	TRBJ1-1	TGTGCCAGCAGCCAAGAGCGACAGTTGAACACTGAAGCTTTCTTT	CASSQERQLNTEAFF
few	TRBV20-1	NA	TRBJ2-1	TGCAGTGCTAGGGGCTATCTTGGTGAGCAGTTCTTC	CSARGYLGEQFF
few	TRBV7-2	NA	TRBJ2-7	TGTGCCAGCAGCTTAGCGGAGGGGGCTTTCGAGCAGTACTTC	CASSLAEGAFEQYF
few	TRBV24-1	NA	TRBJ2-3	TGTGCCACCAGTGATTCCCGACCTGGGCGTCGGGATACGCAGTATTTT	CATSDSRPGRRDTQYF
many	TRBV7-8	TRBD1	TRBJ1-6	TGTGCCAGCAGCTTAGTCGTTGCAACAGGGGTTAATTCACCCCTCCACTTT	CASSLVVATGVNSPLHF
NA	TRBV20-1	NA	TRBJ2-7	TGCAGTGCCAAAGGACCAGTATACGAGCAGTACTTC	CSAKGPVYEQYF
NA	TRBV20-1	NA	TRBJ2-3	TGCAGTGCTAGCTACTATCCAGGGGGGACAGATACGCAGTATTTT	CSASYYPGGTDTQYF
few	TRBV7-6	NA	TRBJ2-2	TGTGCCAGCAGCTTAGCTGAGGCCCAGGAAACCGGGGAGCTGTTTTTT	CASSLAEAQETGELFF